These 13 T cell receptor beta chains came from one sample sequenced in a study of early T cells in non-severe SARS-CoV-2 infection. Each CDR3 protein gets one entry after TCRdb re-called the 5' RACE reads with MiXCR. The sample has 95,000 to 150,000 distinct CDR3 sequences; about 15% are singletons. Sequenced: whole blood. The receptors were gathered from an adult who was a healthcare worker with PCR-confirmed SARS-CoV-2 infection or an uninfected control (not recorded which).

The rearrangement links TRBV10-3 to TRBJ1-3; D unresolved. The germline gives CDR1 ENHRY, CDR2 SYGVKD. This CDR3 comprises 17 residues. Deletions cut 0 bases from V and 0 bases from J, with 12 bases between. The CDR3 DNA follows: TGTGCCATCAGTGAGTCCGGTTTCGGTAGCTCTGGAAACACCATATATTTT. Translating gives CAISESGFGSSGNTIYF.

The chain couples TRBV7-9 to TRBJ2-6; D not resolved. The V gene lost 5 bases and the J gene lost 0 bases, with 8 bases spanning the gap. The germline CDR1 and CDR2 sequences are SEHNR and FQNEAQ (reference sequence). The CDR3 length is 15 residues. CDR3 in DNA: TGTGCCAGCAGCCCCATCGGCTCTGGGGCCAACGTCCTGACTTTC. It translates to CASSPIGSGANVLTF.

This clonotype was found many times. The chain links TRBV7-9 to TRBJ1-3; D remains ambiguous. Germline V gene lookup returns CDR1 SEHNR and CDR2 FQNEAQ (reference sequence). This CDR3 has 15 residues. The germline V and J ends were trimmed by 6 bases and 0 bases, with 12 bases remaining between them. For the CDR3, the DNA is TGTGCCAGCAGGCCAGACGGAAGCTCTGGAAACACCATATATTTT. Its translation is CASRPDGSSGNTIYF.

V and J are TRBV12-3 or TRBV12-4 and TRBJ1-1; 7 bases are shared with TRBD1. CDR3 length: 14 amino acids. The V segment lost 0 bases and the J segment 5 bases; nucleotides outside the gene matches: 3. The CDR3 DNA reads as TGTGCCAGCAGTTTAGCGCAGGGGGGTACTGAAGCTTTCTTT. Translating gives CASSLAQGGTEAFF.

The chain couples TRBV12-3 or TRBV12-4 to TRBJ2-1; D is possibly TRBD2 (6 bases). CDR3 length: 16 amino acids. V gave up 5 bases and J gave up 7 bases, with 21 bases separating them. Here the CDR3 reads CASSQRRGLLGNEQFF. The CDR3 nucleotides read TGTGCCAGCAGTCAGAGGCGGGGTCTCCTAGGAAATGAGCAGTTCTTC.

This clonotype occurred a few times. The chain carries TRBV2 and TRBJ1-2, with D unresolved. The germline CDR1 and CDR2 sequences are SNHLY and FYNNEI. CDR3 length: 15 amino acids. The ends were cut back, 8 bases at V and 4 bases at J, with 20 bases in the middle. CDR3 residues: CASSSLTTASYGYTF. As DNA, the CDR3 is TGTGCCAGCTCCTCCCTCACCACCGCGAGCTATGGCTACACCTTC.

The chain carries TRBV12-3 or TRBV12-4 and TRBJ1-1; 8 bases align to TRBD1. This CDR3 contains 13 residues. V lost 7 bases to trimming and J lost 5 bases; unmatched junction nucleotides: 6. CDR3 protein: CASKGQGATEAFF. The CDR3 nucleotides read TGTGCCAGCAAAGGGCAGGGGGCGACTGAAGCTTTCTTT.

The chain combines TRBV10-1 with TRBJ2-5; no firm D call. This CDR3 is built from 13 residues. V was trimmed by 3 bases and J by 7 bases, leaving 12 bases between them. From germline, CDR1 is WNHNN and CDR2 SYGVQD (reference sequence). CDR3 loop: CASSDTSSGTQYF. CDR3 DNA: TGCGCCAGCAGTGATACCAGCAGTGGGACCCAGTACTTC.

The chain is built from TRBV6-2 or TRBV6-3 and TRBJ2-4, with a tentative D call TRBD2 (5 bases). With 6 bases removed from V and 4 bases from J, the gap between germline ends came to 13 bases. Germline assignment: CDR1 MNHEY and CDR2 SVGEGT. CDR3 length: 14 amino acids. This chain's CDR3 is CASSPRGGKNIQYF. Here the CDR3 DNA reads TGTGCCAGCAGCCCACGGGGTGGGAAAAACATTCAGTACTTC.

The rearrangement uses TRBV12-3 or TRBV12-4 and TRBJ1-1; D ambiguous. V dropped 3 bases and J dropped 0 bases, with 8 bases sitting between them. The CDR3 has 14 residues. CDR3 coding DNA: TGTGCCAGCAGTTTGAAACGGATGAACACTGAAGCTTTCTTT. Its translation: CASSLKRMNTEAFF.

This chain connects TRBV6-6 to TRBJ1-1, with no clear D. The CDR3 runs 11 residues. V lost 8 bases to trimming and J lost 4 bases, with 8 bases between them. Germline CDR1 is MNHNY and CDR2 is SVGAGI (reference sequence). The CDR3 loop is CASGVGTEAFF. DNA for the CDR3: TGTGCCAGCGGGGTTGGCACTGAAGCTTTCTTT.

Points on this clonotype: A junction end diverges from the germline sequence, so it may reflect a read error. J is TRBJ2-7 and V is TRBV4-1; D may correspond to TRBD1 or TRBD2 (5 bases each). Germline V lookup: CDR1 MGHRA, CDR2 YSYEKL. CDR3 length: 14 residues. CDR3 region: CASSQDRGTYEQYF. The CDR3, as DNA: TGCGCCAGCAGTCAAGACAGAGGGACCTACGAGCAGTACTTC.

This clonotype turned up a few times. V is TRBV27 and J is TRBJ1-1; D is ambiguous. This CDR3 has 12 residues. CDR1 and CDR2 (germline): MNHEY, SMNVEV (reference sequence). V shed 7 bases and J shed 5 bases, with 11 bases lying between them. This CDR3 is CASNGVGTEAFF. The CDR3 DNA is TGTGCCAGCAATGGAGTAGGGACTGAAGCTTTCTTT.